These 28 T cell receptor beta chains were all obtained from the same sample, sequenced in a study of T-cell memory formation after mild COVID-19. TCRdb reanalysed the 5' RACE reads using MiXCR and keeps one entry per CDR3 protein. The sample includes over 350,000 distinct CDR3 sequences, 20% to 25% seen only once; the top ten take roughly 9.7%. The sample taken for sequencing was PBMCs or a T cell subset sorted from them (not recorded which). These receptors came from an adult woman who had mild COVID-19 (a few samples of this study predate the infection). Cell type and time point are not known.

This clonotype was detected a few times. The chain employs TRBV7-6 and TRBJ2-3; 14 bases map to TRBD2. The CDR3 consists of 18 residues. CDR1 is SGHVS and CDR2 is FNYEAQ in the germline V gene. The J segment lost 1 base and the V segment lost 4 bases, leaving 7 bases of the junction unmatched. CDR3 amino acids: CASSSPGLAGEGTDTQYF. The DNA of the CDR3 is TGTGCCAGCAGCTCGCCGGGACTAGCGGGGGAGGGCACAGATACGCAGTATTTT. Together with reference TRBV7-6 and TRBJ2-3, the CDR3 gives the full variable domain: GAGVSQSPRYKVTKRGQDVALRCDPISGHVSLYWYRQALGQGPEFLTYFNYEAQQDKSGLPNDRFSAERPEGSISTLTIQRTEQRDSAMYRCASSSPGLAGEGTDTQYFGPGTRLTVL.

The chain is built from TRBV6-1 and TRBJ2-6; D not certain. There are 19 residues in the CDR3. In germline, CDR1 is MNHNS, CDR2 SASEGT. Deletions cut 6 bases from V and 0 bases from J, with 21 bases between. The CDR3 DNA is TGTGCCAGCAGCAACCTCCTCCTCGACATTATCTCTGGGGCCAACGTCCTGACTTTC. This gives the protein CASSNLLLDIISGANVLTF.

The chain is built from TRBV6-6 and TRBJ2-4, with 7 bases aligning to TRBD1. The trim removed 6 bases at V and 7 bases at J, leaving 12 bases unmatched. The CDR3 has 15 residues. Germline CDR1 reads MNHNY; CDR2 reads SVGAGI (reference sequence). This CDR3 reads CASRGRQGEVNIQYF. In DNA form, the CDR3 reads TGTGCCAGCAGGGGTCGACAGGGTGAAGTCAACATTCAGTACTTC.

This clonotype has more than one count but fewer than ten. This rearrangement joins TRBV11-1 to TRBJ2-5; no clear D. Germline-derived CDR1 and CDR2 are SGHAT and FQDESV (reference sequence). V lost 5 bases and J lost 1, with 11 bases in between. The CDR3 runs 14 residues. DNA of the CDR3: TGTGCCAGCAGCCCCCGGGCGAGCCAAGAGACCCAGTACTTC. It encodes CASSPRASQETQYF.

This clonotype occurred many times. The CDR3 sequence is CSVVQPPYNEQFF. CDR3 DNA: TGCAGCGTTGTCCAGCCCCCCTACAATGAGCAGTTCTTC. This chain connects TRBV29-1 to TRBJ2-1, with no clear D. Germline V lookup: CDR1 SQVTM, CDR2 ANQGSEA. CDR3 size: 13 residues. The V end was cut by 4 bases, the J end by 2 bases, with 9 bases between.

The V gene is TRBV7-6, the J gene TRBJ1-2, with 7 bases matching TRBD1. Germline CDR1 is SGHVS and CDR2 is FNYEAQ. The CDR3 covers 14 residues. The J segment lost 8 bases and the V segment lost 4 bases, leaving 10 bases of the junction unmatched. CDR3 nucleotides: TGTGCCAGCAGCTGGGTGGACAGGTTGGGGGGCTACACCTTC. Protein sequence: CASSWVDRLGGYTF.

This clonotype turned up a few times. The genes are TRBV15 and TRBJ2-7; D possibly corresponds to TRBD2 (6 bases). The V end was cut by 3 bases, the J end by 3 bases, with 9 bases between. The CDR3 runs 13 residues. Germline lookup yields CDR1 LNHNV and CDR2 YYDKDF (reference sequence). The CDR3 DNA is TGTGCCACCAGCAGGGGCGGGAACTACGAGCAGTACTTC. It codes for CATSRGGNYEQYF. Based on the CDR3 plus reference TRBV15 and TRBJ2-7, the full variable domain is DAMVIQNPRYQVTQFGKPVTLSCSQTLNHNVMYWYQQKSSQAPKLLFHYYDKDFNNEADTPDNFQSRRPNTSFCFLDIRSPGLGDTAMYLCATSRGGNYEQYFGPGTRLTVT.

The V call is TRBV12-3 or TRBV12-4, the J call TRBJ2-2; tentative D call: TRBD1 (5 bases). The ends were cut back, 7 bases at V and 5 bases at J, with 14 bases in the middle. The CDR3 is 14 amino acids. CDR3 protein: CASTPGKITGELFF. The CDR3 bases are TGTGCCAGCACCCCAGGGAAGATTACCGGGGAGCTGTTTTTT.

The chain is built from TRBV24-1 and TRBJ2-3, with D unresolved. Germline assignment: CDR1 KGHDR and CDR2 SFDVKD. The CDR3 totals 16 residues. Trimming stripped 6 bases from V and 2 bases from J, with 17 bases between. Written as DNA, the CDR3 is TGTGCCACCAGTAGTAATTCAGGACCGCACACAGATACGCAGTATTTT. It specifies CATSSNSGPHTDTQYF.

The chain uses TRBV24-1 and TRBJ2-1; D gene unclear. This CDR3 contains 14 residues. Trimming took off 5 bases at V and 2 bases at J, with 9 bases between the two ends. CDR1 and CDR2 (germline): KGHDR, SFDVKD. The CDR3 DNA sequence: TGTGCCACCAGTGGGTCTGTTCCCTACAATGAGCAGTTCTTC. Residues: CATSGSVPYNEQFF.

The rearrangement links TRBV5-1 to TRBJ2-7; D gene uncertain. Germline CDR1 SGHRS, CDR2 YFSETQ. V was shortened by 0 bases and J by 6 bases, with 10 bases between the two germline ends. This CDR3 contains 13 residues. The DNA for the CDR3 is TGCGCCAGCAGCTTGGCAGCCGGGCGCGAGCAGTACTTC. This translates into CASSLAAGREQYF.

This clonotype was seen ten or more times. Mismatch with germline at one junction end may stem from a read error. The genes are TRBV5-1 and TRBJ2-5; D may be TRBD2 (6 bases). The CDR3 has 13 residues. Germline CDR1 and CDR2: SGHRS and YFSETQ. This chain's CDR3 is CASSRGGQETQYF. DNA of the CDR3: TGTGCCAGCAGCAGAGGAGGGCAAGAGACCCAGTACTTC.

This clonotype was observed at least ten times. DNA for the CDR3: TGTGCCACCAGTGGGGAAGCAGGAGCCAAAGAATACGAGCAGTACTTC. This codes for CATSGEAGAKEYEQYF. This chain links TRBV24-1 with TRBJ2-7; D is ambiguous. Trimming removed 5 bases at V and 4 bases at J, with 20 bases between. Germline V gene sequence: CDR1 KGHDR, CDR2 SFDVKD. The CDR3 is 16 residues long.

This clonotype has only a few counts. The chain employs TRBV6-5 and TRBJ1-2; 9 bases line up with TRBD1. From germline, CDR1 is MNHEY and CDR2 SVGAGI. Trimming took 5 bases from V and 7 from J; bases not matched to a gene: 8. This CDR3 has 14 residues. CDR3 sequence (DNA): TGTGCCAGCAGTGAACAGGGGGCGGGAATTGGCTACACCTTC. Its translation: CASSEQGAGIGYTF.

V is TRBV4-1 and J is TRBJ1-2; tentative D call: TRBD1 (6 bases). Germline CDR1 reads MGHRA; CDR2 reads YSYEKL. The CDR3 has 15 amino acids. V was clipped by 4 bases and J by 8 bases, with 20 bases between them. The CDR3 bases are TGCGCCAGCAGCCTCACAGGGATTGGGGACGTGGGCTACACCTTC. Protein: CASSLTGIGDVGYTF.

The chain uses TRBV12-3 or TRBV12-4 and TRBJ1-1; D not certain. The CDR3 runs 11 residues. V lost 7 bases, J lost 8 bases, and 11 bases lay in between. CDR3: CASTRRYEAFF. In DNA form, the CDR3 reads TGTGCCAGCACGCGGAGGTACGAAGCTTTCTTT.

This clonotype appeared a few times. The chain employs TRBV14 and TRBJ2-1; a possible D gene is TRBD2 (5 bases). CDR1 and CDR2 (germline): SGHDN, FVKESK. The CDR3 loop spans 17 amino acids. With 1 base removed from V and 4 bases from J, the gap between germline ends came to 17 bases. CDR3 sequence: CASSQGVAVEGYNEQFF. In DNA, the CDR3 is TGTGCCAGCAGCCAAGGTGTCGCAGTCGAGGGATACAATGAGCAGTTCTTC.

The CDR3: CASSQYRGYGYQETQYF. Here the CDR3 DNA reads TGCGCCAGCAGCCAATACCGGGGTTACGGGTACCAAGAGACCCAGTACTTC. This chain uses TRBV4-1 with TRBJ2-5; maybe TRBD2 (5 bases). Germline V gives CDR1 MGHRA, CDR2 YSYEKL. This CDR3 has 17 amino acids. The germline V and J ends were trimmed by 2 bases and 0 bases, with 16 bases remaining between them.

The V gene is TRBV5-1, the J gene TRBJ2-2, with D tentatively TRBD2 (6 bases). This CDR3 region has 17 residues. V lost 0 bases to trimming and J lost 5 bases, with 17 bases between them. Germline loops: CDR1 SGHRS, CDR2 YFSETQ. Written as DNA, the CDR3 is TGCGCCAGCAGCTTGGGGAGCGGGCCCATCGGGACCGGGGAGCTGTTTTTT. Residues: CASSLGSGPIGTGELFF.

The J gene is TRBJ1-5, the V gene TRBV7-2; a possible D gene is TRBD1 (5 bases). Germline CDR1 is SGHTA and CDR2 is FQGNSA. Trimming stripped 0 bases from V and 0 bases from J, with 6 bases between. The CDR3 runs to 15 residues. CDR3 sequence: CASSLATASNQPQHF. CDR3 DNA: TGTGCCAGCAGCTTAGCGACAGCTAGCAATCAGCCCCAGCATTTT.

In this sample, this clonotype turned up a few times. This rearrangement joins TRBV30 to TRBJ1-1, with D perhaps matching TRBD1 (6 bases). The length of the CDR3 is 14 residues. Germline V CDR1 and CDR2: GTSNPN, SVGIG (reference sequence). V was pared by 0 bases and J by 1 base, with 9 bases between. The CDR3 protein is CAWSVQGWNTEAFF. CDR3 coding DNA: TGTGCCTGGAGTGTACAGGGCTGGAACACTGAAGCTTTCTTT.

The V gene is TRBV12-3 or TRBV12-4, the J gene TRBJ1-5; D is unclear. The V end lost 6 bases, the J end lost 2 bases, and 14 bases lay between the germline ends. The CDR3 length is 15 residues. CDR3 bases: TGTGCCAGCAGCATCTACCCGGGAGGCAATCAGCCCCAGCATTTT. Protein: CASSIYPGGNQPQHF.

This clonotype showed up just a few times. The V call is TRBV9, the J call TRBJ1-2; D is perhaps TRBD1 (6 bases). Between the trimmed V and J ends, which lost 0 bases and 0 bases, there was a span of 12 bases. This CDR3 comprises 16 residues. The germline gives CDR1 SGDLS, CDR2 YYNGEE. DNA for the CDR3: TGTGCCAGCAGCGTAGCTACTGGGGGCACTAACTATGGCTACACCTTC. Translating it yields CASSVATGGTNYGYTF.

V gene TRBV5-4 combines with J gene TRBJ2-7; 9 bases align to TRBD1. Losses at the gene ends were 3 bases for V and 1 base for J; bases not matched to a gene: 8. The CDR3 sequence is 16 residues long. Germline CDR1 reads SGHNT; CDR2 reads YYREEE (reference sequence). CDR3 coding DNA: TGTGCCAGCAGCTCAAACCGGGACAGGGCGTCCTACGAGCAGTACTTC. The encoded protein is CASSSNRDRASYEQYF.

This clonotype was found a few times. The J gene is TRBJ2-7, the V gene TRBV28, with 14 positions matching TRBD2. There are 16 residues in the CDR3. Germline CDR1 is MDHEN and CDR2 is SYDVKM. The trim removed 3 bases at V and 2 bases at J, leaving 3 bases unmatched. Written as DNA, the CDR3 is TGTGCCAGCAGTTTGGGGACTAGCGGGAGCGCCTACGAGCAGTACTTC. Residues: CASSLGTSGSAYEQYF.

V gene TRBV21-1 combines with J gene TRBJ2-5; the table's D gene call, TRBD2, was not cross checked with the DNA. TRBV21-1 is shown as a pseudogene. The CDR3 has 19 residues. In nucleotides, the CDR3 is TGTGCCAGCAGCCCAAAGGGCAAGCGGGGGGGCTTAAAAAGAGAGACCCAGTACTTC. It encodes CASSPKGKRGGLKRETQYF.

A few counts support this clonotype. The chain recombines TRBV3-1 with TRBJ2-7; D call uncertain. Germline CDR1 and CDR2: LGHDT and YNNKEL (reference sequence). There are 16 residues in the CDR3. V was pared by 1 base and J by 2 bases, with 15 bases between. In DNA, the CDR3 is TGTGCCAGCAGCCAAGGGGTGCAGCCGACCACCTACGAGCAGTACTTC. Encoded protein: CASSQGVQPTTYEQYF.

The chain uses TRBV7-9 and TRBJ2-2; D gene uncertain. Germline V gene data show CDR1 as SEHNR and CDR2 as FQNEAQ (reference sequence). The CDR3 has 15 residues. V lost 5 bases and J 6 bases, leaving 16 bases between the germline ends. The CDR3 sequence: CASSTRMGSAGELFF. The DNA for the CDR3 is TGTGCCAGCAGCACGAGGATGGGTAGTGCCGGGGAGCTGTTTTTT.